This is a list of T cell receptor beta chains from one sample in a study of cytomegalovirus exposure and HLA in healthy donors. Generated by immunoSEQ multiplex PCR, the TCRdb table keeps only in-frame clones and is missing some. The sample contains about 160,000 clones, nearly 80% of which appear only once. The sample comprised PBMCs. All receptors derive from a man between 18 and 29 years old in good health and CMV-seropositive. The CDR3 runs from the conserved cysteine through the conserved F or W. The order of the fields is D gene, J gene, V gene, clone size, CDR3 DNA, CDR3 protein. D genes are given only for firm matches. Clone size is not always given. Where it is, it says once, few, many or a class for expanded clones.

TRBD1 | TRBJ1-5 | TRBV30 | NA | TGTGCCTGGAGTTTAGGCCAGGGGGATCAGCCCCAGCATTTT | CAWSLGQGDQPQHF
NA | TRBJ1-3 | TRBV13 | once | TGTGCCAGCGAGGGACCCGGGACACGAAGGAACTCTGGAAACACCATATATTTT | CASEGPGTRRNSGNTIYF
TRBD2 | TRBJ2-1 | TRBV7-6 | few | TGTGCCAGCAGCTTAGATCCTAGCGGGAGGCGGAATGAGCAGTTCTTC | CASSLDPSGRRNEQFF
TRBD1 | TRBJ1-1 | TRBV14 | few | TGTGCCAGCAGCCAGATACGACAGGGGGAAGCTTTCTTT | CASSQIRQGEAFF
TRBD2 | TRBJ2-1 | TRBV27 | once | TGTGCCAGCAGTGTAGCGGGAGGATCCTACAATGAGCAGTTCTTC | CASSVAGGSYNEQFF
TRBD1 | TRBJ1-1 | TRBV7-9 | NA | TGTGCCAGCAGCTCCACGGACAGGGCCTACACTGAAGCTTTCTTT | CASSSTDRAYTEAFF
NA | TRBJ1-1 | TRBV7-2 | NA | TGTGCCAGCACATACCCGAGCGGGGGCCTGAACACTGAAGCTTTCTTT | CASTYPSGGLNTEAFF
NA | TRBJ1-1 | TRBV21-1 | NA | TGTGCCAGCAGCGAGCACAGGGGGGGGATGAACACTGAAGCTTTCTTT | CASSEHRGGMNTEAFF
NA | TRBJ2-7 | TRBV2 | NA | TGTGCCAGCAGGAGGGACTTGGCCTACGAGCAGTACTTC | CASRRDLAYEQYF
TRBD2 | TRBJ2-4 | TRBV5-8 | NA | TGTGCCAGCAGCCCCCACCACGGCGGGAGGGCCGTAAACATTCAGTACTTC | CASSPHHGGRAVNIQYF
TRBD1 | TRBJ1-3 | TRBV27 | NA | TGTGCCAGCAGCATAACAGGGGGCGACTCTGGAAACACCATATATTTT | CASSITGGDSGNTIYF
NA | TRBJ2-6 | TRBV5-6 | NA | TGTGCCAGCAGCTATCGGGGTAAGGTTGGGGCCAACGTCCTGACTTTC | CASSYRGKVGANVLTF
NA | TRBJ1-5 | TRBV19 | NA | TGTGCCTCTTTGTCGTATAATAATAGCAATCAGCCCCAGCATTTT | CASLSYNNSNQPQHF
NA | TRBJ2-7 | TRBV2 | few | TGTGCCAGCAGACCAGGGTTCTACCACGAGCAGTACTTC | CASRPGFYHEQYF
NA | TRBJ1-2 | TRBV6-1 | NA | TGTGCCAGCAGTGAACGGGGATCTGATGACTATGGCTACACCTTC | CASSERGSDDYGYTF
NA | TRBJ1-5 | TRBV18 | NA | TGTGCCAGCTCACGAGGCCGCCCTGACAATCAGCCCCAGCATTTT | CASSRGRPDNQPQHF
NA | TRBJ2-7 | TRBV27 | NA | TGTGCCAGCAGTTTAAGCGCGGGGACCCGACTCTCCTACGAGCAGTACTTC | CASSLSAGTRLSYEQYF
TRBD2 | TRBJ2-1 | TRBV12-5 | NA | TGTGCTAGTGGTCCGGTACTTAGCGGGGCCTACAATGAGCAGTTCTTC | CASGPVLSGAYNEQFF
TRBD1 | TRBJ1-2 | TRBV13 | NA | TGTGCCAGCAGCTTAGGAGGACAGGGGAGGACGGCCTATGGCTACACCTTC | CASSLGGQGRTAYGYTF
TRBD2 | TRBJ2-1 | TRBV6-1 | NA | TGTGCCAGCAGTGTTAGCGGGAGGCCCCTCCATGAGCAGTTCTTC | CASSVSGRPLHEQFF
TRBD1 | TRBJ2-3 | TRBV6-6 | NA | TGTGCCAGCAGTGGCCGGGACAGGGTTACAGATACGCAGTATTTT | CASSGRDRVTDTQYF
NA | TRBJ2-3 | TRBV9 | NA | TGTGCCAGCAGCGGCCGCCGGAGCACAGATACGCAGTATTTT | CASSGRRSTDTQYF
TRBD1 | TRBJ2-2 | TRBV11-3 | few | TGTGCCAGCAGCCGACGCGGGACAGGTTCGAACACCGGGGAGCTGTTTTTT | CASSRRGTGSNTGELFF
NA | TRBJ1-2 | TRBV6-5 | NA | TGTGCCAGCAGAAACGGGAGGTGGGTTGGCTACACCTTC | CASRNGRWVGYTF
TRBD1 | TRBJ2-1 | TRBV19 | NA | TGTGCCAGTAGTACGACAGGGGCCTACAATGAGCAGTTCTTC | CASSTTGAYNEQFF
NA | TRBJ1-1 | TRBV9 | once | TGTGCCAGCAGCGTAGCCGGGAGCTACACTGAAGCTTTCTTT | CASSVAGSYTEAFF
TRBD1 | TRBJ2-2 | TRBV2 | NA | TGTGCCAGCAGACAAACACCCACAGGGGGCTGGACCGGGGAGCTGTTTTTT | CASRQTPTGGWTGELFF
NA | TRBJ1-6 | TRBV14 | NA | TGTGCCAGCAGCCCAGGGTCTAGATCTGGGTCACCCCTCCACTTT | CASSPGSRSGSPLHF
TRBD2 | TRBJ2-2 | TRBV30 | NA | TGTGCCTGGACTCGGGGGGGGGCCGGGGAGCTGTTTTTT | CAWTRGGAGELFF